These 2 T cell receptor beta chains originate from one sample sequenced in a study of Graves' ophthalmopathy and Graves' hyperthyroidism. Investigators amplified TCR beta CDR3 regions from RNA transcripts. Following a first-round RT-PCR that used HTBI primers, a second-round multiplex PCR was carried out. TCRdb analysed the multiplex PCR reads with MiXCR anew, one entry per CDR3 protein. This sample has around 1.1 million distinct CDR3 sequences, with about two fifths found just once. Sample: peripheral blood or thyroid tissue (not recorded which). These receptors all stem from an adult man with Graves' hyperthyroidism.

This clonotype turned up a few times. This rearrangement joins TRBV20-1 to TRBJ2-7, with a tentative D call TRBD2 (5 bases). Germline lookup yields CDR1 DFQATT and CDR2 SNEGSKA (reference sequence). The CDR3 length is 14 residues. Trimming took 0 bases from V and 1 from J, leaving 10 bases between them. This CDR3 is CSARDVAGSYEQYF. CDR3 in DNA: TGCAGTGCTAGAGATGTCGCGGGTTCCTACGAGCAGTACTTC.

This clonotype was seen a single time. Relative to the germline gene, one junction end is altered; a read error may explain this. Written as DNA, the CDR3 is TGTGCCAGCAGCTTAGGGCCTATCCAACAAGGGACCCAGTACTTC. As protein: CASSLGPIQQGTQYF. The chain links TRBV7-8 to TRBJ2-5, with D unresolved. From germline, CDR1 is SGHVS and CDR2 FQNEAQ. The CDR3 consists of 15 residues.